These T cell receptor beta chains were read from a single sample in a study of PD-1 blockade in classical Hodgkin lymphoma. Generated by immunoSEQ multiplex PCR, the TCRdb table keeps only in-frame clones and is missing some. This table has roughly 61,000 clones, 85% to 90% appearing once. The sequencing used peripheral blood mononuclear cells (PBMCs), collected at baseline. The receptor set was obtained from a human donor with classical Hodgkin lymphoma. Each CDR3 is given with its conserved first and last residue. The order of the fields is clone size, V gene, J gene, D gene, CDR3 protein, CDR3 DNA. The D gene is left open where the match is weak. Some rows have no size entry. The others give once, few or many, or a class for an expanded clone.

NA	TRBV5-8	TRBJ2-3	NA	CASSLGLTTIVVDTQYF	TGTGCCAGCAGCTTGGGTCTGACTACCATAGTGGTAGATACGCAGTATTTT
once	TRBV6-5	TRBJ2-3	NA	CASSYEGGFTDTQYF	TGTGCCAGCAGTTACGAGGGGGGCTTTACAGATACGCAGTATTTT
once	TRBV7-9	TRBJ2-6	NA	CASSLEGLSSGANVLTF	TGTGCCAGCAGCTTAGAGGGTCTAAGCTCTGGGGCCAACGTCCTGACTTTC
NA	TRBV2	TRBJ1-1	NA	CASGRPEVNTEAFF	TGTGCCAGCGGACGACCGGAGGTGAACACTGAAGCTTTCTTT
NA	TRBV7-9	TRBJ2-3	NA	CASSLGSPPSEYF	TGTGCCAGCAGCTTAGGTAGTCCACCCAGCGAGTATTTT
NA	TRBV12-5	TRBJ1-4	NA	CASGPPATNEKLFF	TGTGCTAGTGGGCCCCCTGCAACTAATGAAAAACTGTTTTTT
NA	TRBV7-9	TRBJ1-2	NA	CASSLAPAGGYGYTF	TGTGCCAGCAGCTTGGCCCCTGCGGGCGGCTATGGCTACACCTTC
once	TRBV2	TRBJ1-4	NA	CASSEAGNIEKLFF	TGTGCCAGCAGTGAGGCAGGGAACATTGAAAAACTGTTTTTT
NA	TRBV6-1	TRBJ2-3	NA	CASSDLTGTDTQYF	TGTGCCAGCAGTGATTTGACCGGGACAGATACGCAGTATTTT
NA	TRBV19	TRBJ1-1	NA	CASSIAAQGWGTEAFF	TGTGCCAGTAGTATAGCCGCACAGGGCTGGGGGACTGAAGCTTTCTTT
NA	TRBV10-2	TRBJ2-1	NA	CASIGGAGEQFF	TGCGCCAGCATAGGCGGGGCCGGTGAGCAGTTCTTC
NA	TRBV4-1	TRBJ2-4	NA	CASSQGSTLAGDIQYF	TGCGCCAGCAGCCAAGGGTCGACGCTAGCTGGAGACATTCAGTACTTC
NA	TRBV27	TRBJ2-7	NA	CASKTGVGGIYEQYF	TGTGCCAGCAAGACCGGGGTCGGGGGCATCTACGAGCAGTACTTC
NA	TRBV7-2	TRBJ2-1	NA	CASSLGTSNEQFF	TGTGCCAGCAGCTTAGGGACTTCCAATGAGCAGTTCTTC
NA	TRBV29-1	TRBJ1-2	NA	CSVYRYGGATDYGYTF	TGCAGCGTTTACCGGTACGGGGGGGCGACTGACTATGGCTACACCTTC
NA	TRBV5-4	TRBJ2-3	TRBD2	CASSLSSGGRTDTQYF	TGTGCCAGCAGCTTGAGTAGCGGGGGGCGCACAGATACGCAGTATTTT
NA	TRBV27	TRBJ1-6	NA	CASSPEGSRSLAYNSPLHF	TGTGCCAGCAGTCCAGAGGGTTCTCGGTCTCTCGCTTATAATTCACCCCTCCACTTT
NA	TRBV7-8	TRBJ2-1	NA	CASSPHPGNEQFF	TGTGCCAGCAGCCCACATCCGGGCAATGAGCAGTTCTTC
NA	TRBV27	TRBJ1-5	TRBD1	CASSPGQGQYSNQPQHF	TGTGCCAGCAGTCCCGGACAGGGACAATATAGCAATCAGCCCCAGCATTTT
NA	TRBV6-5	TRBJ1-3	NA	CASGAGNTIYF	TGTGCCAGCGGGGCTGGAAACACCATATATTTT
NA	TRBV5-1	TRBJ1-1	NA	CASSLGSVGVTEAFF	TGCGCCAGCAGCTTGGGTTCGGTAGGGGTGACTGAAGCTTTCTTT
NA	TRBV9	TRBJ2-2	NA	CASSVGGAGELFF	TGTGCCAGCAGCGTTGGCGGCGCCGGGGAGCTGTTTTTT
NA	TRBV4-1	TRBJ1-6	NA	CASSHEGQALHF	TGCGCCAGCAGCCATGAGGGCCAGGCCCTCCACTTT
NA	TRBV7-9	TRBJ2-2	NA	CASSGSGGPPNTGELFF	TGTGCCAGCAGCGGCTCCGGAGGGCCCCCTAACACCGGGGAGCTGTTTTTT
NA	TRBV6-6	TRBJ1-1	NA	CASSYLGTEAFF	TGTGCCAGCAGTTACCTGGGGACTGAAGCTTTCTTT
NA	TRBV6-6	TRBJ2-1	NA	CASSLNPGPGWEQFF	TGTGCCAGCAGTCTAAACCCTGGCCCCGGCTGGGAGCAGTTCTTC
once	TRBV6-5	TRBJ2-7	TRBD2	CASRPGGARYEQYF	TGTGCCAGCAGGCCGGGGGGGGCTAGGTACGAGCAGTACTTC
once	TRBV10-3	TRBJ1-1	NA	CAISGPANTEAFF	TGTGCCATCAGTGGGCCAGCGAACACTGAAGCTTTCTTT
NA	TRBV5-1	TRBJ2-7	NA	CASRRDGVTNEQYF	TGCGCCAGCAGGCGGGACGGAGTCACGAACGAGCAGTACTTC
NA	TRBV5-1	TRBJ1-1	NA	CASSQGNTEAFF	TGCGCCAGCAGTCAGGGAAACACTGAAGCTTTCTTT
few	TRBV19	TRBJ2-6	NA	CASSYAGANVLTF	TGTGCCAGTAGTTATGCTGGGGCCAACGTCCTGACTTTC
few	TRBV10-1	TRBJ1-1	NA	CASSEGGYTEAFF	TGCGCCAGCAGTGAAGGGGGATACACTGAAGCTTTCTTT
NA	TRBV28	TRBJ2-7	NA	CASRVPGLEQYF	TGTGCCAGCAGGGTCCCGGGCCTCGAGCAGTACTTC
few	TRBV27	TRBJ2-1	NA	CASGIAANYEQFF	TGTGCCAGCGGAATAGCCGCTAACTATGAGCAGTTCTTC
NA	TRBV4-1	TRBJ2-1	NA	CASSQGGPEQFF	TGCGCCAGCAGCCAAGGGGGCCCCGAGCAGTTCTTC
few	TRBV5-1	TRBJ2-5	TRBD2	CASSFGGEGSQETQYF	TGCGCCAGCAGCTTTGGCGGGGAGGGGAGTCAAGAGACCCAGTACTTC
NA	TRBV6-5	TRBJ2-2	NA	CASSLKRAGELFF	TGTGCCAGCAGTTTAAAGAGGGCCGGGGAGCTGTTTTTT
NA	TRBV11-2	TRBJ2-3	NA	CASSLSSTDTQYF	TGTGCCAGCAGCTTGAGTAGCACAGATACGCAGTATTTT
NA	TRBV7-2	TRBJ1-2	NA	CASSLKSARAYTF	TGTGCCAGCAGCTTGAAGTCGGCTAGGGCCTACACCTTC
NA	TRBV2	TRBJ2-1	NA	CASSYANEQFF	TGTGCCAGCTCTTATGCCAATGAGCAGTTCTTC
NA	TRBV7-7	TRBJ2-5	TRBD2	CASSQGSGGDRQTQYF	TGTGCTAGCAGCCAAGGTAGCGGGGGGGATCGACAGACCCAGTACTTC
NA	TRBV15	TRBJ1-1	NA	CATSRVGYVGAFF	TGTGCCACCAGCAGAGTCGGCTATGTGGGGGCTTTCTTT
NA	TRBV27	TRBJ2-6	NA	CASSSTGANVLTF	TGTGCCAGCAGTTCCACTGGGGCCAACGTCCTGACTTTC
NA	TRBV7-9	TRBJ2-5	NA	CASNYVLTGVKRETQYF	TGTGCCAGCAATTACGTTCTTACTGGCGTCAAAAGAGAGACCCAGTACTTC
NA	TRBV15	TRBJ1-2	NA	CATSLTGSYGYTF	TGTGCCACCAGCCTAACAGGCTCCTATGGCTACACCTTC
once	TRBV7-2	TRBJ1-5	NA	CASSPPGVLLQHF	TGTGCCAGCAGCCCACCTGGGGTCCTGCTCCAGCATTTT
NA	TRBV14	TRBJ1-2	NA	CAGSQARVHGYTF	TGTGCCGGCAGCCAAGCGAGGGTCCATGGCTACACCTTC
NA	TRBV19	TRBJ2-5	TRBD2	CASSIVPSSGGETQYF	TGTGCCAGTAGTATAGTCCCCTCTAGCGGAGGGGAGACCCAGTACTTC
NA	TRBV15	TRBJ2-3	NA	CATSRDGQQEETQYF	TGTGCCACCAGCAGAGATGGGCAACAGGAGGAGACGCAGTATTTT